This TCR beta chain was identified in a study of identical twins. Overall study results and limits: For cord blood, abundant beta clonotypes had fewer insertions, unlike memory repertoires, which showed none. Compared with models, monozygotic twins showed more out-of-frame TCR alpha sharing. Conclusions were based on cross-sectional statistical analysis, without following the same donors.

The CDR3 covers 14 residues. V was cut by 1 base and J by 2 bases, with 8 bases left in between. From germline, CDR1 is SEHNR and CDR2 FQNEAQ (reference sequence). As to this clonotype: Its target is not known.

TCRdb analysed the 5' RACE reads with MiXCR anew, one entry per CDR3 protein. The table lists around 490,000 distinct CDR3 sequences, around 22% of them singletons. The sample also formed part of further work on yellow fever vaccine responses in identical twins.

The sequencing input was CD4+ T cells sorted from blood. V usage is TRBV7-9 and J usage is TRBJ1-1; D gene unclear. The receptor was isolated from a woman aged 18 to 35 in good health. CDR3 protein: CASSLELTNTEAFF. The CDR3 DNA reads as TGTGCCAGCAGCTTAGAGCTAACCAACACTGAAGCTTTCTTT.